Below are 27 T cell receptor beta chains sequenced from a single sample in a study of blood T cell repertoires in COVID-19. Only in-frame clones appear in the TCRdb table, and some are missing; sequencing was by immunoSEQ multiplex PCR. The sample lists under 15,000 clones, nearly 90% seen once, with about 2.8% in the top ten. The sample consisted of peripheral blood. Receptors were obtained from a human donor in a cohort sampled during active COVID-19.

This rearrangement joins TRBV4-3 to TRBJ2-7; D not certain. V lost 0 bases, J lost 1 base, and 7 bases lay in between. This CDR3 region has 14 residues. The germline V gene has CDR1 LGHNA and CDR2 YSLEER. Here the CDR3 DNA reads TGCGCCAGCAGCCAAGATCCAGATTCCTACGAGCAGTACTTC. Translated: CASSQDPDSYEQYF.

The rearrangement joins TRBV6-5 to TRBJ2-7; no clear D gene. CDR3 length: 13 amino acids. CDR1 and CDR2 (germline): MNHEY, SVGAGI. Trimming removed 4 bases at V and 4 bases at J, with 11 bases between. The CDR3 coding sequence is TGTGCCAGCAGTTGGAAAGGAGAGTACGAGCAGTACTTC. Residues: CASSWKGEYEQYF.

This clone was detected once. This rearrangement joins TRBV19 to TRBJ1-3, with TRBD1 identical over 8 bases. The CDR3 has 16 residues. Germline CDR1 is LNHDA and CDR2 is SQIVND (reference sequence). V dropped 10 bases and J dropped 4; count of bases not matched to a gene: 15. The CDR3 region has the DNA TGTGCCACCGCGGGACAGGCCCTTTTGAGAGGAAACACCATATATTTT. It encodes CATAGQALLRGNTIYF.

J is TRBJ1-6 and V is TRBV5-1; a possible D gene is TRBD1 (6 bases). V was trimmed by 8 bases and J by 6 bases, leaving 12 bases between them. CDR1 SGHRS and CDR2 YFSETQ come from the germline V gene. The CDR3 loop spans 13 amino acids. The CDR3 loop reads CASGQLLNSPLHF. The CDR3 nucleotides read TGCGCCAGTGGACAGCTTCTTAATTCACCCCTCCACTTT.

The rearrangement uses TRBV9 and TRBJ2-1; 8 nucleotides match TRBD2. Germline CDR1 SGDLS, CDR2 YYNGEE. Unmatched junction bases numbered 7, after V lost 4 bases and J lost 4 bases. This CDR3 is built from 15 residues. CDR3 nucleotides: TGTGCCAGCAGCCCCTCGGGGGGGGGATACAATGAGCAGTTCTTC. It encodes CASSPSGGGYNEQFF.

The chain joins TRBV18 to TRBJ2-4; D remains unclear. Germline V gene sequence: CDR1 KGHSH, CDR2 LQKENI. The CDR3 extends over 14 amino acids. Trimming removed 0 bases from V and 1 base from J, with 4 bases in between. CDR3 region: CASSPPSAKNIQYF. DNA of the CDR3: TGTGCCAGCTCACCACCGAGCGCCAAAAACATTCAGTACTTC.

J is TRBJ1-1 and V is TRBV7-8; TRBD1 matches 7 bases. Germline V CDR1 and CDR2: SGHVS, FQNEAQ. V dropped 4 bases and J dropped 3; count of bases not matched to a gene: 8. The CDR3 extends over 15 amino acids. CDR3 loop: CASSSDRVLDTEAFF. The CDR3 DNA reads TGTGCCAGCAGCTCCGACAGGGTTCTTGACACTGAAGCTTTCTTT.

V usage is TRBV19 and J usage is TRBJ1-6, with D uncertain. Looked up from germline, CDR1 is LNHDA and CDR2 is SQIVND (reference sequence). The CDR3 length is 18 residues. The ends were cut back, 3 bases at V and 1 base at J, with 16 bases in the middle. The CDR3 bases are TGTGCCAGTAGTATTATAGCCCTAAACCTGTCCTATAATTCACCCCTCCACTTT. It encodes CASSIIALNLSYNSPLHF.

The gene calls are TRBV7-9 and TRBJ2-3, with a tentative D call TRBD2 (6 bases). The V gene's germline CDR1 is SEHNR and CDR2 FQNEAQ (reference sequence). This CDR3 is 15 amino acids long. V lost 5 bases, J lost 5 bases, and 17 bases lay in between. The CDR3, as DNA: TGTGCCAGCAGCCCCGGGACTCCCCTCAGAGATACGCAGTATTTT. Its translation is CASSPGTPLRDTQYF.

The CDR3 coding sequence is TGTGCCAGCAGCTCGTCCCCTGCGGCGGGAGGCACAGATACGCAGTATTTT. Amino acid sequence: CASSSSPAAGGTDTQYF. The chain is built from TRBV7-3 and TRBJ2-3, with 7 bases aligning to TRBD2. CDR1 SGHTA and CDR2 FQGTGA come from the germline V gene. The CDR3 is 17 residues long. V shed 4 bases and J 1 base; nucleotides not matched to a gene: 11.

This sequence joins TRBV6-5 and TRBJ2-2, with D maybe TRBD1 (5 bases). Germline V gives CDR1 MNHEY, CDR2 SVGAGI. The CDR3 is 15 amino acids. Deletions cut 7 bases from V and 4 bases from J, with 16 bases between. CDR3 in amino acids: CASTSGWLGTGELFF. The CDR3, as DNA: TGTGCCAGCACCTCAGGGTGGTTGGGCACCGGGGAGCTGTTTTTT.

This chain joins TRBV27 and TRBJ1-2, with D perhaps matching TRBD1 (5 bases). This CDR3 is built from 13 residues. V lost 1 base, J lost 7 bases, and 10 bases lay in between. Germline V gene data show CDR1 as MNHEY and CDR2 as SMNVEV (reference sequence). The CDR3 loop reads CASSLLPGSGYTF. The CDR3 DNA follows: TGTGCCAGCAGTTTATTGCCAGGGTCTGGCTACACCTTC.

This clone was counted a few times. The chain is built from TRBV6-5 and TRBJ2-7; D ambiguous. The germline CDR1 and CDR2 sequences are MNHEY and SVGAGI. The V end was cut by 0 bases, the J end by 6 bases, with 9 bases between. This CDR3 is 13 amino acids long. DNA for the CDR3: TGTGCCAGCAGTTACTCGAGACTCTCCGAGCAGTACTTC. Translating it yields CASSYSRLSEQYF.

This rearrangement joins TRBV3-1 (or the pseudogene TRBV3-2) to TRBJ2-7; TRBD2 might be the D (5 bases). The CDR3 runs 14 residues. V lost 1 base, J lost 5 bases, and 12 bases lay in between. From germline, CDR1 is LGHDT and CDR2 YNNKEL (reference sequence). CDR3 bases: TGTGCCAGCAGCCAAGTCTCTCGGGGAGACGAGCAGTACTTC. Its translation is CASSQVSRGDEQYF.

The rearrangement links TRBV6-6 to TRBJ2-5, with D perhaps TRBD1 (5 bases). The CDR3 has 15 residues. Germline CDR1 reads MNHNY; CDR2 reads SVGAGI (reference sequence). Trimming removed 0 bases from V and 6 bases from J, with 14 bases in between. CDR3 in amino acids: CASSYSSWGRKTQYF. The CDR3 DNA reads TGTGCCAGCAGTTACTCGAGTTGGGGCAGGAAGACCCAGTACTTC.

This clone has a single count. This rearrangement joins TRBV18 to TRBJ1-1; D not certain. The germline gives CDR1 KGHSH, CDR2 LQKENI. The V end lost 3 bases, the J end lost 5 bases, and 10 bases lay between the germline ends. This CDR3 region has 13 residues. CDR3 sequence (DNA): TGTGCCAGCTCACCTGGAGGAGAGACTGAAGCTTTCTTT. This sequence encodes CASSPGGETEAFF.

V and J are TRBV29-1 and TRBJ2-3, with 10 bases aligning to TRBD2. The CDR3 has 13 amino acids. Germline loops: CDR1 SQVTM, CDR2 ANQGSEA. The ends lost 7 bases at V and 5 bases at J; junction bases unmatched: 6. The DNA for the CDR3 is TGCAGCGCTGGAACTAGCGGGGTAGATACGCAGTATTTT. It encodes CSAGTSGVDTQYF.

This rearrangement joins TRBV6-5 to TRBJ1-4, with TRBD1 as a possible D gene (5 bases). The CDR3 sequence is 14 residues long. Trimming pared 6 bases from V and 4 bases from J, leaving 12 bases between. Germline CDR1 reads MNHEY; CDR2 reads SVGAGI. CDR3 in DNA: TGTGCCAGCAGCGCCCGGGGGAATAATGAAAAACTGTTTTTT. Translation gives CASSARGNNEKLFF.

This chain joins TRBV6-2 or TRBV6-3 and TRBJ1-2; TRBD1 might be the D (6 bases). In germline, CDR1 is MNHEY, CDR2 SVGEGT. The CDR3 consists of 14 residues. Trimming removed 2 bases from V and 8 bases from J, with 15 bases in between. The CDR3 sequence: CASSYGTGLVGYTF. DNA for the CDR3: TGTGCCAGCAGTTACGGAACAGGGTTGGTGGGCTACACCTTC.

The chain employs TRBV15 and TRBJ1-1; tentatively, D is TRBD1 (6 bases). This CDR3 has 14 amino acids. The ends were cut back, 3 bases at V and 6 bases at J, with 14 bases in the middle. The germline V gene has CDR1 LNHNV and CDR2 YYDKDF (reference sequence). The DNA of the CDR3 is TGTGCCACCAGCAGGCCGGGGGGGGCCCCTGAAGCTTTCTTT. Translating gives CATSRPGGAPEAFF.

The gene calls are TRBV7-2 and TRBJ2-3; 13 bases agree with TRBD2. This CDR3 has 16 residues. Germline trimming cut 5 bases from V and 5 bases from J; bases unmatched to any gene: 7. CDR1 is SGHTA and CDR2 is FQGNSA in the germline V gene. CDR3 DNA sequence: TGTGCCAGCAGCGAAACTAGCGGGGGGGAGGGAGATACGCAGTATTTT. Translating gives CASSETSGGEGDTQYF.

This clone was picked up a small number of times. The chain links TRBV2 to TRBJ1-5; TRBD1 agrees at 7 bases. This CDR3 contains 13 residues. V was pared by 6 bases and J by 7 bases, with 6 bases of the junction left unmatched. Germline lookup yields CDR1 SNHLY and CDR2 FYNNEI. CDR3 bases: TGTGCCAGCAGGTACAGGGGCGGACAGCCCCAGCATTTT. This translates into CASRYRGGQPQHF.

V and J are TRBV27 and TRBJ1-2; D call uncertain. Trimming took 5 bases from V and 6 from J, leaving 13 bases between them. The CDR3 contains 13 residues. From germline, CDR1 is MNHEY and CDR2 SMNVEV (reference sequence). CDR3 amino acids: CASSPAGLDGYTF. In DNA form, the CDR3 reads TGTGCCAGCAGTCCAGCGGGTCTCGATGGCTACACCTTC.

This chain joins TRBV7-9 and TRBJ1-2, with a tentative D call TRBD1 (6 bases). The V end lost 1 base, the J end lost 11 bases, and 11 bases lay between the germline ends. Germline values: CDR1 SEHNR, CDR2 FQNEAQ (reference sequence). This CDR3 is built from 12 residues. This CDR3 reads CASSLEGVGYTF. The CDR3 bases are TGTGCCAGCAGCTTAGAGGGGGTCGGGTACACCTTC.

The rearrangement uses TRBV2 and TRBJ2-1; 8 bases align to TRBD1. The length of the CDR3 is 15 residues. Germline V gives CDR1 SNHLY, CDR2 FYNNEI. V dropped 4 bases and J dropped 7; count of bases not matched to a gene: 9. CDR3 sequence (DNA): TGTGCCAGCAGTGGGCCAGGGGGCAGGTCGAATGAGCAGTTCTTC. Translation: CASSGPGGRSNEQFF.

This clone was seen a single time. The J gene is TRBJ2-1, the V gene TRBV7-9, with 7 bases matching TRBD2. The CDR3 consists of 16 residues. Trimming at V came to 5 bases and at J to 4 bases, leaving 11 bases not matched to a gene. Germline CDR1 and CDR2: SEHNR and FQNEAQ (reference sequence). CDR3 DNA: TGTGCCAGCAGCCCCCGCGGGGGAGAGTTGTACAATGAGCAGTTCTTC. Translating it yields CASSPRGGELYNEQFF.

The rearrangement joins TRBV7-9 to TRBJ1-4; 7 nucleotides align to TRBD1. Germline V gene lookup returns CDR1 SEHNR and CDR2 FQNEAQ (reference sequence). J gave up 5 bases and V 5 bases, and 8 bases lay outside the gene matches. The length of the CDR3 is 15 residues. In DNA, the CDR3 is TGTGCCAGCAGCCCGGGACAGAGTATGAATGAAAAACTGTTTTTT. It codes for CASSPGQSMNEKLFF.